This T cell receptor (beta chain) was profiled in a study of cytomegalovirus exposure and HLA in healthy donors. About the research overall: Tens of millions of unique TCRs, all from HLA-typed donors, were included in an early release of the data.

The donors were healthy bone marrow donors. General study points: Follow-up analysis found HLA locus-dependent TCR association rates, highest for DRB1 and lowest for HLA-C.

A word on this clone: Its antigen is still unknown.

Per germline, CDR1 SGDLS and CDR2 YYNGEE. Trimming took 1 base from V and 8 from J, leaving 14 bases between them. The CDR3 sequence is 14 residues long. Both 60 Vbeta primers and 13 Jbeta primers went into the PCR. Clones were sequenced by immunoSEQ multiplex PCR, and TCRdb holds only the in-frame ones, with some missing. This listing includes 70,000 to 85,000 clones. Sequencing input: PBMCs. V is TRBV9 and J is TRBJ2-3; D possibly corresponds to TRBD2 (5 bases). This TCR came from a female donor in good health and CMV-seropositive. The CDR3 DNA follows: TGTGCCAGCAGCGTACCCGAGGGAGTAGTTACGCAGTATTTT. Its protein product is CASSVPEGVVTQYF.